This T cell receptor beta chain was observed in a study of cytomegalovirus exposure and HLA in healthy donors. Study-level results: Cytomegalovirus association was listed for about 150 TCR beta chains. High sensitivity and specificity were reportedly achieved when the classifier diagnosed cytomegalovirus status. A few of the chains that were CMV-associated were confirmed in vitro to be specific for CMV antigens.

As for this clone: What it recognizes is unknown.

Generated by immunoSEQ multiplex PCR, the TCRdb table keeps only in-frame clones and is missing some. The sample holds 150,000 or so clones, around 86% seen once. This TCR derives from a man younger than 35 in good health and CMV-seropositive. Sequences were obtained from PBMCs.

The CDR3 nucleotides are TGTGCCAGCAGCTCAGGGTCAGCTAATGAAAAACTGTTTTTT. It encodes CASSSGSANEKLFF. The chain uses TRBV11-2 and TRBJ1-4; D is perhaps TRBD1 (5 bases). The CDR3 is 14 residues long. Germline V gene data show CDR1 as SGHAT and CDR2 as FQNNGV. Trimming stripped 4 bases from V and 3 bases from J, with 9 bases between.